This entry lists 25 T cell receptor beta chains sequenced from one sample in a study of cytomegalovirus exposure and HLA in healthy donors. Use of 60 Vbeta and 13 Jbeta primers characterized the PCR. Measured with immunoSEQ multiplex PCR; TCRdb has only the in-frame clones, and not every one. The sample carries roughly 130,000 clones, about 80% recorded once. Sequencing input: PBMCs. The receptors here all came from a man aged 18 to 35 in good health and CMV-seronegative.

V and J are TRBV6-5 and TRBJ2-2; no definite D call. This CDR3 contains 15 residues. Germline V CDR1 and CDR2: MNHEY, SVGAGI. V was shortened by 1 base and J by 4 bases, with 10 bases between the two germline ends. In nucleotides, the CDR3 is TGTGCCAGCAGTTACTTGCCATCGGGCACCGGGGAGCTGTTTTTT. It specifies CASSYLPSGTGELFF.

This clone was recorded a few times. The chain combines TRBV2 with TRBJ1-4, with TRBD1 as a possible D gene (6 bases). Germline lookup yields CDR1 SNHLY and CDR2 FYNNEI. This CDR3 comprises 15 residues. Trimming removed 5 bases at V and 2 bases at J, with 12 bases between. This CDR3 reads CASSSDRGTNEKLFF. CDR3 nucleotide sequence: TGTGCCAGCAGTTCGGATAGGGGGACTAATGAAAAACTGTTTTTT.

The chain employs TRBV28 and TRBJ2-7; no definite D call. Per the germline V gene, CDR1 is MDHEN and CDR2 is SYDVKM. V gave up 1 base and J gave up 7 bases, with 8 bases separating them. There are 12 residues in the CDR3. The CDR3: CASSLSLREQYF. CDR3 in DNA: TGTGCCAGCAGTTTATCCCTACGGGAGCAGTACTTC.

The rearrangement uses TRBV5-4 and TRBJ2-5; TRBD1 is a possible D gene (5 bases). Matching the DNA end better, TRBJ2-7 makes the J call doubtful. The germline CDR1 and CDR2 sequences are SGHNT and YYREEE (reference sequence). The CDR3 runs 13 residues. The CDR3 protein is CASSEDTPGEQYF. CDR3 bases: TGTGCCAGCAGCGAGGACACCCCTGGCGAGCAGTACTTC.

J is TRBJ2-7 and V is TRBV11-2; 13 bases agree with TRBD2. Germline CDR1 reads SGHAT; CDR2 reads FQNNGV. The junction had 7 bases not matched to a gene; V was cut back by 4 bases and J by 1 base. The CDR3 extends over 17 amino acids. The CDR3 nucleotides read TGTGCCAGCAGCTCAGGACTAGCGGGAGTACCTTCCTACGAGCAGTACGTC. Residues: CASSSGLAGVPSYEQYV.

This chain joins TRBV6-5 and TRBJ1-4, with D perhaps matching TRBD1 (6 bases). The germline V and J ends were trimmed by 0 bases and 6 bases, with 14 bases remaining between them. CDR3 size: 16 residues. Germline-derived CDR1 and CDR2 are MNHEY and SVGAGI. The CDR3 region has the DNA TGTGCCAGCAGTTACTCGGGGGCAGGGAGCTATGAAAAACTGTTTTTT. It codes for CASSYSGAGSYEKLFF.

This clone was recorded only once. The chain has TRBV21-1 and TRBJ1-4. TRBV21-1 is shown as a pseudogene. The CDR3 runs to 19 residues. As DNA, the CDR3 is TGTGCCAGCAGCAAAGTTCTGGGGGAGGGGCCAAACTTCAATGAAAAACTGTTTTTT. Its translation is CASSKVLGEGPNFNEKLFF.

The rearrangement uses TRBV28 and TRBJ1-4; the D is unclear. This CDR3 is built from 10 residues. Per germline, CDR1 MDHEN and CDR2 SYDVKM. Trimming took off 8 bases at V and 7 bases at J, with 5 bases between the two ends. The CDR3: CASRGEKLFF. The CDR3, as DNA: TGTGCCAGCCGGGGTGAAAAACTGTTTTTT.

This chain uses TRBV7-8 with TRBJ2-1; TRBD2 aligns across 10 bases. V lost 0 bases and J lost 7; bases outside the gene matches: 6. Germline lookup yields CDR1 SGHVS and CDR2 FQNEAQ. The CDR3 spans 16 residues. CDR3 amino acids: CASSLAASGSSNEQFF. Here the CDR3 DNA reads TGTGCCAGCAGCTTAGCGGCTAGCGGGAGTAGTAATGAGCAGTTCTTC.

The chain recombines TRBV7-8 with TRBJ2-7; D not certain. The CDR3 totals 15 residues. Germline CDR1 is SGHVS and CDR2 is FQNEAQ. V lost 4 bases and J 2 bases, leaving 15 bases between the germline ends. The CDR3 nucleotides read TGTGCCAGCAGCTCCCGTCTAGAGGTCACCTACGAGCAGTACTTC. It is translated as CASSSRLEVTYEQYF.

The gene calls are TRBV11-3 and TRBJ2-1; 13 positions match TRBD2. Germline CDR1 and CDR2: SGHNT and YENEEA. This CDR3 comprises 16 residues. The junction had 8 bases not matched to a gene; V was cut back by 5 bases and J by 7 bases. The CDR3 DNA reads as TGTGCCAGCAGCCCCCCGTGGACTAGCGGGAGTAATGAGCAGTTCTTC. Amino acid sequence: CASSPPWTSGSNEQFF.

This clone was seen more than once but under ten times. This chain uses TRBV30 with TRBJ1-1; D gene unclear. The CDR3 runs 13 residues. Deletions cut 0 bases from V and 1 base from J, with 6 bases between. CDR1 GTSNPN and CDR2 SVGIG come from the germline V gene (reference sequence). The CDR3 coding sequence is TGTGCCTGGAGTGTGAACAGGAACACTGAAGCTTTCTTT. Translating gives CAWSVNRNTEAFF.

A single count supports this clone. The chain combines TRBV5-1 with TRBJ2-3, with D uncertain. The V end lost 0 bases, the J end lost 2 bases, and 7 bases lay between the germline ends. This CDR3 contains 14 residues. CDR1 and CDR2 (germline): SGHRS, YFSETQ. The CDR3 DNA sequence: TGCGCCAGCAGCTTGGTTCTAAACACAGATACGCAGTATTTT. It yields the protein CASSLVLNTDTQYF. Full variable domain (outside the CDR3, taken from reference TRBV5-1 and TRBJ2-3): KAGVTQTPRYLIKTRGQQVTLSCSPISGHRSVSWYQQTPGQGLQFLFEYFSETQRNKGNFPGRFSGRQFSNSRSEMNVSTLELGDSALYLCASSLVLNTDTQYFGPGTRLTVL.

This clone showed up just once. The chain joins TRBV7-3 to TRBJ2-2, with D perhaps TRBD1 (6 bases). Trimming stripped 5 bases from V and 2 bases from J, with 12 bases between. This CDR3 contains 15 residues. From germline, CDR1 is SGHTA and CDR2 FQGTGA. CDR3 coding DNA: TGTGCCAGCAGCCAGGCAGGGACAAACACCGGGGAGCTGTTTTTT. Translated, it gives CASSQAGTNTGELFF. Full variable domain (missing parts from reference TRBV7-3 and TRBJ2-2): GAGVSQTPSNKVTEKGKYVELRCDPISGHTALYWYRQSLGQGPEFLIYFQGTGAADDSGLPNDRFFAVRPEGSVSTLKIQRTERGDSAVYLCASSQAGTNTGELFFGEGSRLTVL.

The V call is TRBV18, the J call TRBJ1-6; D is possibly TRBD1 (5 bases). CDR1 KGHSH and CDR2 LQKENI come from the germline V gene. This CDR3 is built from 15 residues. The V gene lost 2 bases and the J gene lost 9 bases, with 14 bases spanning the gap. The CDR3 region has the DNA TGTGCCAGCTCACCAGGGGGACTTATCGGTTCACCCCTCCACTTT. It translates to CASSPGGLIGSPLHF.

This chain connects TRBV4-3 to TRBJ2-7; 7 bases align to TRBD1. The germline V gene has CDR1 LGHNA and CDR2 YSLEER. The CDR3 loop spans 19 amino acids. V shed 1 base, J shed 2 bases, and the junction held 17 bases outside the gene matches. CDR3 sequence reads: CASSQAAVGTGTAAYEQYF. CDR3 DNA sequence: TGCGCCAGCAGCCAAGCAGCCGTCGGAACCGGGACAGCAGCCTACGAGCAGTACTTC.

This clone turned up a few times. The chain combines TRBV5-1 with TRBJ2-2; 9 bases are a match to TRBD1. Trimming cost V 4 bases and J 5 bases; bases outside gene matches: 9. The CDR3 is 16 amino acids. CDR1 is SGHRS and CDR2 is YFSETQ in the germline V gene. CDR3 sequence reads: CASSVTPGQGTGELFF. DNA for the CDR3: TGCGCCAGCAGCGTCACTCCGGGACAGGGAACCGGGGAGCTGTTTTTT.

The V and J genes are TRBV2 and TRBJ2-5; weak D call: TRBD1 (6 bases). Germline CDR1 is SNHLY and CDR2 is FYNNEI. V dropped 7 bases and J dropped 7 bases, with 19 bases sitting between them. The CDR3 runs 14 residues. The CDR3 region is CASTDGTHRPTQYF. The DNA for the CDR3 is TGTGCCAGCACCGACGGGACACACAGGCCGACCCAGTACTTC.

The sample holds a few counts of this clone. The chain combines TRBV21-1 with TRBJ2-7; TRBD1, as called in the table, went unchecked against the DNA. TRBV21-1 is classified as a pseudogene. CDR3 size: 13 residues. This chain's CDR3 is CASFQSAGDEQYV. CDR3 nucleotide sequence: TGTGCCAGCTTTCAAAGCGCAGGGGACGAGCAGTACGTC.

This chain uses TRBV11-2 with TRBJ1-6; 10 bases fit TRBD1. From germline, CDR1 is SGHAT and CDR2 FQNNGV. There are 15 residues in the CDR3. The trim removed 5 bases at V and 8 bases at J, leaving 6 bases unmatched. CDR3 nucleotides: TGTGCCAGCAGCCCCGACAGGGGGCTCGATTCACCCCTCCACTTT. Translating it yields CASSPDRGLDSPLHF.

The rearrangement uses TRBV19 and TRBJ2-1; TRBD1 aligns across 9 bases. Trimming took 5 bases from V and 0 from J; bases not matched to a gene: 11. This CDR3 contains 18 residues. Germline V gives CDR1 LNHDA, CDR2 SQIVND (reference sequence). As DNA, the CDR3 is TGTGCCAGTAGTTCGGGACAGGGTTCCCCGAGCTCCTACAATGAGCAGTTCTTC. It specifies CASSSGQGSPSSYNEQFF.

The chain recombines TRBV7-3 with TRBJ2-1, with TRBD2 identical over 8 bases. Germline V gene sequence: CDR1 SGHTA, CDR2 FQGTGA. V shed 4 bases, J shed 8 bases, and the junction held 19 bases outside the gene matches. The CDR3 is 18 amino acids. CDR3 in DNA: TGTGCCAGCAGCTCTAGGGGTCTAGCGGGTTCGGTGGGGCATGAGCAGTTCTTC. Its translation is CASSSRGLAGSVGHEQFF.

This chain uses TRBV19 with TRBJ1-1, with D unresolved. The CDR3 covers 15 residues. The ends were cut back, 3 bases at V and 7 bases at J, with 18 bases in the middle. The germline gives CDR1 LNHDA, CDR2 SQIVND (reference sequence). The CDR3 loop is CASSILSAGGLEAFF. The CDR3 DNA reads TGTGCCAGTAGTATTCTTTCGGCCGGAGGGCTTGAAGCTTTCTTT.

The chain has TRBV7-9 and TRBJ1-2; D is perhaps TRBD1 (6 bases). The CDR3 sequence is 12 residues long. Germline CDR1 reads SEHNR; CDR2 reads FQNEAQ (reference sequence). Trimming cost V 1 base and J 14 bases, with 14 bases left between them. CDR3 sequence: CASSLGRAGETF. The CDR3 DNA follows: TGTGCCAGCAGCTTAGGGCGGGCAGGGGAAACCTTC.

The chain is built from TRBV6-5 and TRBJ1-3, with unresolved D. V dropped 10 bases and J dropped 3 bases, with 7 bases sitting between them. Germline loops: CDR1 MNHEY, CDR2 SVGAGI. The CDR3 is made up of 11 amino acids. CDR3 amino acids: CATVRGNTIYF. CDR3 DNA sequence: TGTGCCACCGTTCGTGGAAACACCATATATTTT.